These 30 T cell receptor beta chains came from one sample sequenced in a study of preoperative IRX-2 immunotherapy in early breast cancer. Method: immunoSEQ multiplex PCR; TCRdb's copy keeps in-frame clones and lacks some. The table shows about 89,000 clones, with around 86% occurring only once. As to treatment: preoperative locoregional IRX-2 cytokine immunotherapy. Sequenced material: tumor tissue, taken after IRX-2 immunotherapy. These receptors came from a human donor with breast cancer.

This clone has a handful of counts. CDR3 sequence: CAISPGTLNTGELFF. Written as DNA, the CDR3 is TGTGCCATCAGCCCCGGGACACTGAACACCGGGGAGCTGTTTTTT. V and J are TRBV6-8 and TRBJ2-2; possible D gene TRBD1, 6 bases. Trimming took off 10 bases at V and 1 base at J, with 16 bases between the two ends. The CDR3 has 15 amino acids. CDR1 MNHGY and CDR2 SAAAGT come from the germline V gene.

The CDR3 loop is CASSLSPTEYTGELFF. CDR3 in DNA: TGTGCCAGCAGTTTATCCCCGACAGAGTACACCGGGGAGCTGTTTTTT. The chain uses TRBV27 and TRBJ2-2; TRBD1 is a possible D gene (5 bases). The CDR3 loop spans 16 amino acids. Trimming took off 0 bases at V and 3 bases at J, with 11 bases between the two ends. Germline V gives CDR1 MNHEY, CDR2 SMNVEV (reference sequence).

CDR3 bases: TGCGCCAGCAGCCTCGCCACTAGCGGGGCCACAGATACGCAGTATTTT. Its translation: CASSLATSGATDTQYF. This chain joins TRBV5-1 and TRBJ2-3; 10 bases align to TRBD2. Germline CDR1 reads SGHRS; CDR2 reads YFSETQ. CDR3 size: 16 residues. J gave up 2 bases and V 4 bases, and 7 bases lay outside the gene matches. The entire variable domain, with the rest obtained from reference TRBV5-1 and TRBJ2-3, is as follows: KAGVTQTPRYLIKTRGQQVTLSCSPISGHRSVSWYQQTPGQGLQFLFEYFSETQRNKGNFPGRFSGRQFSNSRSEMNVSTLELGDSALYLCASSLATSGATDTQYFGPGTRLTVL.

The rearrangement links TRBV14 to TRBJ1-2, with no clear D. V was trimmed by 4 bases and J by 4 bases, leaving 10 bases between them. The CDR3 is 13 amino acids. Germline CDR1 and CDR2: SGHDN and FVKESK. The CDR3 sequence is CASSLSQIYGYTF. The CDR3 nucleotides read TGTGCCAGCAGCCTCTCACAGATCTATGGCTACACCTTC. Full variable domain (rest looked up from reference TRBV14 and TRBJ1-2): EAGVTQFPSHSVIEKGQTVTLRCDPISGHDNLYWYRRVMGKEIKFLLHFVKESKQDESGMPNNRFLAERTGGTYSTLKVQPAELEDSGVYFCASSLSQIYGYTFGSGTRLTVV.

The chain carries TRBV18 and TRBJ2-3, with 9 bases matching TRBD2. The CDR3 loop spans 16 amino acids. Trimming took 1 base from V and 3 from J; bases not matched to a gene: 5. The V gene's germline CDR1 is KGHSH and CDR2 LQKENI. The CDR3 protein is CASSPRSREGTDTQYF. The CDR3 region has the DNA TGTGCCAGCTCACCACGCTCGCGGGAGGGTACAGATACGCAGTATTTT.

V and J are TRBV19 and TRBJ2-2; 9 bases are shared with TRBD2. Germline CDR1 LNHDA, CDR2 SQIVND (reference sequence). The junction had 10 bases not matched to a gene; V was cut back by 7 bases and J by 7 bases. The CDR3 has 15 amino acids. CDR3 nucleotides: TGTGCCAGTATTAATAGCGGGAGTGGTATCGGGGAGCTGTTTTTT. Protein sequence: CASINSGSGIGELFF.

This chain links TRBV11-3 with TRBJ1-5; 9 bases are shared with TRBD1. CDR3 length: 15 amino acids. Germline assignment: CDR1 SGHNT and CDR2 YENEEA. Trimming took 4 bases from V and 7 from J; bases not matched to a gene: 8. DNA of the CDR3: TGTGCCAGCAGCTCACAGGGGGCCGGTGGACAGCCCCAGCATTTT. It specifies CASSSQGAGGQPQHF.

The V gene is TRBV5-1, the J gene TRBJ2-7, with a weak D call TRBD2 (6 bases). The germline gives CDR1 SGHRS, CDR2 YFSETQ. V dropped 2 bases and J dropped 1 base, with 10 bases sitting between them. This CDR3 is built from 14 residues. The CDR3 DNA sequence: TGCGCCAGCAGCTTTGCGGGAAAATCCTACGAGCAGTACTTC. Amino acid sequence: CASSFAGKSYEQYF.

This rearrangement joins TRBV5-1 to TRBJ2-1; TRBD1 is a possible D gene (6 bases). V was cut by 6 bases and J by 7 bases, with 26 bases left in between. The CDR3 contains 17 residues. Germline V gives CDR1 SGHRS, CDR2 YFSETQ. CDR3 amino acids: CASTKPNGQMLRNEQFF. The CDR3, as DNA: TGCGCCAGCACCAAACCGAATGGACAGATGCTGAGGAATGAGCAGTTCTTC. Full variable domain (outside the CDR3, taken from reference TRBV5-1 and TRBJ2-1): KAGVTQTPRYLIKTRGQQVTLSCSPISGHRSVSWYQQTPGQGLQFLFEYFSETQRNKGNFPGRFSGRQFSNSRSEMNVSTLELGDSALYLCASTKPNGQMLRNEQFFGPGTRLTVL.

The V call is TRBV6-8, the J call TRBJ1-2, with TRBD1 as a possible D gene (5 bases). The ends were cut back, 10 bases at V and 2 bases at J, with 11 bases in the middle. The CDR3 spans 12 residues. Germline CDR1 and CDR2: MNHGY and SAAAGT. CDR3: CAIGAGNYGYTF. CDR3 nucleotide sequence: TGTGCCATCGGGGCAGGGAACTATGGCTACACCTTC.

V is TRBV11-3 and J is TRBJ1-5; weak D call: TRBD1 (5 bases). The CDR3 contains 14 residues. Germline assignment: CDR1 SGHNT and CDR2 YENEEA. Trimming pared 6 bases from V and 7 bases from J, leaving 16 bases between. The CDR3: CASSQGGLHQPQHF. The DNA of the CDR3 is TGTGCCAGCAGTCAGGGAGGTTTACACCAGCCCCAGCATTTT.

CDR3 DNA sequence: TGTGCCAGCAGTTTAGATACCGGGACAGCCTACGAGCAGTACTTC. Encoded protein: CASSLDTGTAYEQYF. The V and J genes are TRBV28 and TRBJ2-7; 7 nucleotides line up with TRBD1. The V gene's germline CDR1 is MDHEN and CDR2 SYDVKM. CDR3 length: 15 residues. V lost 2 bases and J lost 2; bases outside the gene matches: 6.

This chain joins TRBV19 and TRBJ1-4, with no clear D. The germline V gene has CDR1 LNHDA and CDR2 SQIVND (reference sequence). Trimming cost V 6 bases and J 3 bases, with 8 bases left between them. This CDR3 has 13 amino acids. CDR3 residues: CASRDYPNEKLFF. CDR3 nucleotides: TGTGCCAGTAGGGACTATCCTAATGAAAAACTGTTTTTT.

The J gene is TRBJ2-1, the V gene TRBV29-1; no clear D gene. The CDR3 is made up of 13 amino acids. The V gene lost 1 base and the J gene lost 12 bases, with 16 bases spanning the gap. Per germline, CDR1 SQVTM and CDR2 ANQGSEA. CDR3 DNA: TGCAGCGTTGAAGCGGATAAGTACGGCTGGCAGTTCTTC. This sequence encodes CSVEADKYGWQFF.

V gene TRBV28 combines with J gene TRBJ1-5, with D possibly matching TRBD1 (6 bases). Looked up from germline, CDR1 is MDHEN and CDR2 is SYDVKM. This CDR3 contains 15 residues. The V end was cut by 2 bases, the J end by 0 bases, with 8 bases between. As DNA, the CDR3 is TGTGCCAGCAGTTTAGGACAGTCTAGCAATCAGCCCCAGCATTTT. It encodes CASSLGQSSNQPQHF.

The V gene is TRBV5-1, the J gene TRBJ1-3; 7 nucleotides agree with TRBD1. Germline V gene lookup returns CDR1 SGHRS and CDR2 YFSETQ. This CDR3 contains 16 residues. The J segment lost 0 bases and the V segment lost 5 bases, leaving 8 bases of the junction unmatched. The CDR3 reads CASRRDSRTSGNTIYF. The CDR3 DNA is TGCGCCAGCAGAAGGGACAGCCGAACCTCTGGAAACACCATATATTTT. The variable domain in full, completed from reference TRBV5-1 and TRBJ1-3, reads KAGVTQTPRYLIKTRGQQVTLSCSPISGHRSVSWYQQTPGQGLQFLFEYFSETQRNKGNFPGRFSGRQFSNSRSEMNVSTLELGDSALYLCASRRDSRTSGNTIYFGEGSWLTVV.

The V call is TRBV7-7, the J call TRBJ1-1; D is uncertain. Germline CDR1 reads SSHAT; CDR2 reads FNYEAQ (reference sequence). The CDR3 spans 14 residues. Trimming removed 1 base at V and 1 base at J, with 7 bases between. In DNA, the CDR3 is TGTGCCAGCAGCTTAGATGGCGCGAACACTGAAGCTTTCTTT. Protein: CASSLDGANTEAFF.

The CDR3 protein is CASRDDPGLKADEQFF. CDR3 bases: TGTGCCAGCAGGGATGACCCGGGACTCAAGGCGGATGAGCAGTTCTTC. The rearrangement links TRBV11-3 to TRBJ2-1; TRBD2 is a possible D gene (6 bases). The V end lost 6 bases, the J end lost 8 bases, and 23 bases lay between the germline ends. This CDR3 is 16 amino acids long. The germline V gene encodes CDR1 SGHNT and CDR2 YENEEA.

The chain combines TRBV10-1 with TRBJ2-1; 10 nucleotides agree with TRBD2. CDR1 is WNHNN, CDR2 SYGVQD, per germline (reference sequence). The J segment lost 4 bases and the V segment lost 5 bases, leaving 5 bases of the junction unmatched. This CDR3 is 15 amino acids long. This CDR3 is CASSLAGGGYNEQFF. CDR3 coding DNA: TGCGCCAGCAGTTTAGCGGGAGGAGGGTACAATGAGCAGTTCTTC.

This clone was counted once. The chain uses TRBV18 and TRBJ1-3; D may be TRBD1 (5 bases). This CDR3 has 16 residues. Trimming pared 3 bases from V and 2 bases from J, leaving 14 bases between. Germline CDR1 KGHSH, CDR2 LQKENI. The CDR3 DNA is TGTGCCAGCTCACCGCCAGGGATGGATCCTGGAAACACCATATATTTT. Protein: CASSPPGMDPGNTIYF. Drawing the rest from reference TRBV18 and TRBJ1-3, the complete variable domain is NAGVMQNPRHLVRRRGQEARLRCSPMKGHSHVYWYRQLPEEGLKFMVYLQKENIIDESGMPKERFSAEFPKEGPSILRIQQVVRGDSAAYFCASSPPGMDPGNTIYFGEGSWLTVV.

This clone was seen only once. The chain uses TRBV19 and TRBJ2-2; TRBD1 is a possible D gene (5 bases). CDR3 length: 15 amino acids. The V gene's germline CDR1 is LNHDA and CDR2 SQIVND (reference sequence). Trimming removed 4 bases at V and 4 bases at J, with 13 bases between. CDR3 protein: CASSTAGFPTGELFF. The CDR3, as DNA: TGTGCCAGTAGTACCGCAGGGTTCCCCACCGGGGAGCTGTTTTTT.

The V and J genes are TRBV6-4 and TRBJ1-5; the D is unclear. Trimming left V 5 bases short and J 2 bases short, with 16 bases between. Germline lookup yields CDR1 MRHNA and CDR2 SNTAGT. This CDR3 has 16 residues. CDR3 coding DNA: TGTGCCAGCAGTTACCGAAGTCCAACCGGCAATCAGCCCCAGCATTTT. It translates to CASSYRSPTGNQPQHF.

The chain is built from TRBV5-1 and TRBJ2-2, with TRBD1 matching 8 bases. The germline V gene has CDR1 SGHRS and CDR2 YFSETQ. The CDR3 is 16 residues long. J lost 0 bases, V lost 3 bases, and 4 bases had no gene match. The CDR3 sequence: CASSSLTGANTGELFF. In nucleotides, the CDR3 is TGCGCCAGCAGCTCCTTGACAGGGGCGAACACCGGGGAGCTGTTTTTT.

The chain recombines TRBV7-8 with TRBJ1-4; no firm D call. The CDR3 totals 13 residues. With 5 bases removed from V and 8 bases from J, the gap between germline ends came to 12 bases. Per germline, CDR1 SGHVS and CDR2 FQNEAQ. The DNA of the CDR3 is TGTGCCAGCAGCCCGCGCGCCAAGGAAAAACTGTTTTTT. Its protein is CASSPRAKEKLFF.

The chain employs TRBV18 and TRBJ2-7; D uncertain. V lost 3 bases and J lost 3, with 12 bases in between. The CDR3 consists of 14 residues. Germline CDR1 KGHSH, CDR2 LQKENI. The DNA of the CDR3 is TGTGCCAGCTCACCTACAGACGGTAGCTACGAGCAGTACTTC. Translation gives CASSPTDGSYEQYF.

This clone was found once. The CDR3 DNA reads as TGTGCCAGCTCACCATCGCGGACTAGCGGGAGAACGGAGCAGTACTTC. Translation gives CASSPSRTSGRTEQYF. The V and J genes are TRBV18 and TRBJ2-7; 13 nucleotides match TRBD2. V shed 2 bases and J 7 bases; nucleotides not matched to a gene: 8. The germline CDR1 and CDR2 sequences are KGHSH and LQKENI. CDR3 length: 16 amino acids.

The chain combines TRBV22-1 with TRBJ1-5. TRBV22-1 is tagged as a pseudogene. There are 15 residues in the CDR3. The CDR3 is CASTSGIYSNQPQHF. The CDR3 DNA is TGTGCCTCAACCAGCGGCATCTATAGCAATCAGCCCCAGCATTTT.

This clone was counted a single time. The CDR3 sequence is CASSLVGSGVISDTQYF. CDR3 in DNA: TGCGCCAGCAGCTTGGTGGGTAGCGGGGTAATCTCAGATACGCAGTATTTT. V and J are TRBV5-1 and TRBJ2-3; 8 nucleotides agree with TRBD2. CDR1 and CDR2 (germline): SGHRS, YFSETQ. After removal of 0 bases from V and 4 bases from J, the junction contained 10 bases not matched to a gene. The length of the CDR3 is 17 residues.

The V call is TRBV5-1, the J call TRBJ2-5; D not resolved. Trimming stripped 0 bases from V and 0 bases from J, with 9 bases between. CDR1 is SGHRS and CDR2 is YFSETQ in the germline V gene. The CDR3 spans 15 residues. The CDR3 DNA reads as TGCGCCAGCAGCTTGGAGGGTACCCACCAAGAGACCCAGTACTTC. Residues: CASSLEGTHQETQYF.

The chain has TRBV28 and TRBJ1-3; unclear D gene. Germline-derived CDR1 and CDR2 are MDHEN and SYDVKM. This CDR3 is 16 amino acids long. V was cut by 3 bases and J by 4 bases, with 16 bases left in between. Written as DNA, the CDR3 is TGTGCCAGCAGTTTTCAATTGAGGCAGTCCGGAAACACCATATATTTT. Its translation: CASSFQLRQSGNTIYF.